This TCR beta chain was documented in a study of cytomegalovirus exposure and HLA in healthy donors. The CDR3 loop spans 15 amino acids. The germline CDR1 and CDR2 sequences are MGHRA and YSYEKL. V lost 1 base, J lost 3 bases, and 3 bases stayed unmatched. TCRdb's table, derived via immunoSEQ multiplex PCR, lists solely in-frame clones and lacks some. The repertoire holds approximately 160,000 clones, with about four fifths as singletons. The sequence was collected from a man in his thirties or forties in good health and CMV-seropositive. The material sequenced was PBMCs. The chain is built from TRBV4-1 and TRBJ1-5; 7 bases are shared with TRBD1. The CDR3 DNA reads TGCGCCAGCAGCCAAGTGGGGACAGTCAATCAGCCCCAGCATTTT. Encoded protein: CASSQVGTVNQPQHF.